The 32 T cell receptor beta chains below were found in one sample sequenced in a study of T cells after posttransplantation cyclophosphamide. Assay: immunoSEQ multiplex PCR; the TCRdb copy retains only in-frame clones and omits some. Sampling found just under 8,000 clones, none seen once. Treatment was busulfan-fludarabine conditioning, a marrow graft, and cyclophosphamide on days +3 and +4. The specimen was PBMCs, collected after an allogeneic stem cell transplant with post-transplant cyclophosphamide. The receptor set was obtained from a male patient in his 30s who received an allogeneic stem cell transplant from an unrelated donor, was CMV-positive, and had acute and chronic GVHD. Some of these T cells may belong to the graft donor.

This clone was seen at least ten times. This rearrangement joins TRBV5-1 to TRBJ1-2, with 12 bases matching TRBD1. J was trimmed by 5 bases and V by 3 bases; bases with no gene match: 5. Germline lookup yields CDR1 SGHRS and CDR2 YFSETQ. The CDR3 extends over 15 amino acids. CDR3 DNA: TGCGCCAGCAGCTGGGGACAGGGGGCTGGATATGGCTACACCTTC. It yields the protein CASSWGQGAGYGYTF.

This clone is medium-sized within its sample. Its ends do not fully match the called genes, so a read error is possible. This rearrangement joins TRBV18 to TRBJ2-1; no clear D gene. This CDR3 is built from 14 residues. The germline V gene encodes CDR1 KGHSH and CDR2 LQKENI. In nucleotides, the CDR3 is TGTGCCAGCTCAGAAACTGCGAACTACGATGAGCAGTTCTTC. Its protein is CASSETANYDEQFF.

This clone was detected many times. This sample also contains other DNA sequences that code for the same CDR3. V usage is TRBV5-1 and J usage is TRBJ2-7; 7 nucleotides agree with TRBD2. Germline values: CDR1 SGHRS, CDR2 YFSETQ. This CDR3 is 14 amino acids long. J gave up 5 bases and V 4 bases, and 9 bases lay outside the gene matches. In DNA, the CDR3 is TGCGCCAGCAGCGCGACCGGGACTAACAACGAGCAGTACTTC. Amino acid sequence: CASSATGTNNEQYF.

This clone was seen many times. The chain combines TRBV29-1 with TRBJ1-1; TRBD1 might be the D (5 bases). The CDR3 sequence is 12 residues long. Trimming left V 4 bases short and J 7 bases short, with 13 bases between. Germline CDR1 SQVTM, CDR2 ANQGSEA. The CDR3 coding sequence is TGCAGCGTTGCCGAACAGGCCTTTGAAGCTTTCTTT. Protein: CSVAEQAFEAFF. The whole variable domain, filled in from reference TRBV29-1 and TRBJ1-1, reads SAVISQKPSRDICQRGTSLTIQCQVDSQVTMMFWYRQQPGQSLTLIATANQGSEATYESGFVIDKFPISRPNLTFSTLTVSNMSPEDSSIYLCSVAEQAFEAFFGQGTRLTVV.

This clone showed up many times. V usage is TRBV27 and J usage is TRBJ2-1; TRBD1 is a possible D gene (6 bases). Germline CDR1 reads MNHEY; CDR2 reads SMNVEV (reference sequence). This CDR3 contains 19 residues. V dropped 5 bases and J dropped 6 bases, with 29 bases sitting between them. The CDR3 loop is CASSGSETGNLFAPNEQFF. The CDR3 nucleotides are TGTGCCAGCAGTGGATCGGAGACAGGAAACCTTTTTGCTCCCAATGAGCAGTTCTTC.

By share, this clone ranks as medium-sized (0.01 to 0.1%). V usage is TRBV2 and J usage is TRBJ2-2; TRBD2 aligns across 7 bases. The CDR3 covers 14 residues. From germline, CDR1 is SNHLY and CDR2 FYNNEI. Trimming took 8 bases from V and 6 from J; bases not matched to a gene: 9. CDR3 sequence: CASHEAGTPGELFF. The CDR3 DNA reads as TGTGCCAGCCACGAAGCGGGAACCCCCGGGGAGCTGTTTTTT.

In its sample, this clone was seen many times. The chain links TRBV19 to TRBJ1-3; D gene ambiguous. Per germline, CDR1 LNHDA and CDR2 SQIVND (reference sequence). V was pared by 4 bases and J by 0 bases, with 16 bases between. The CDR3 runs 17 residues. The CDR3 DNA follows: TGTGCCAGTAGTAAAACCGGGGTCCCAAACTCTGGAAACACCATATATTTT. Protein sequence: CASSKTGVPNSGNTIYF.

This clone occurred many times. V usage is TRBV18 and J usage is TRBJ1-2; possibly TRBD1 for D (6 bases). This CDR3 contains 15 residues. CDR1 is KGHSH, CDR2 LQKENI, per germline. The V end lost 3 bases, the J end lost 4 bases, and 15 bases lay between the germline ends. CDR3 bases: TGTGCCAGCTCACCCCCTACAGGGAGGGGCTATGGCTACACCTTC. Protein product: CASSPPTGRGYGYTF.

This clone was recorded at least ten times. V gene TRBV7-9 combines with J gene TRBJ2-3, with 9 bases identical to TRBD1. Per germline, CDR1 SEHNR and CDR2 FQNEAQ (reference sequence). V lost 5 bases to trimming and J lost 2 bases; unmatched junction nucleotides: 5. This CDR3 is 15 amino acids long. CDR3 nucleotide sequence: TGTGCCAGCAGCCCCGGGACAGGGCCCACAGATACGCAGTATTTT. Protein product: CASSPGTGPTDTQYF.

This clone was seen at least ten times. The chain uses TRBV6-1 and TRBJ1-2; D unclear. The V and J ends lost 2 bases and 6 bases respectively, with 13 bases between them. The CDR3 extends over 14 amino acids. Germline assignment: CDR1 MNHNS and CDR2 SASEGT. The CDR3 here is CASSEYARIHGYTF. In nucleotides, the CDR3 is TGTGCCAGCAGTGAATATGCGCGGATCCATGGCTACACCTTC.

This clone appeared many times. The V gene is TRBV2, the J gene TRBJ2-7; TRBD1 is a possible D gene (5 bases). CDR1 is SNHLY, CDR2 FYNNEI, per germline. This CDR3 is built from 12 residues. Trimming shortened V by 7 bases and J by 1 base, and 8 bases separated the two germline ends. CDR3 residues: CASKQESYEQYF. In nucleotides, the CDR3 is TGTGCCAGCAAACAGGAATCCTACGAGCAGTACTTC.

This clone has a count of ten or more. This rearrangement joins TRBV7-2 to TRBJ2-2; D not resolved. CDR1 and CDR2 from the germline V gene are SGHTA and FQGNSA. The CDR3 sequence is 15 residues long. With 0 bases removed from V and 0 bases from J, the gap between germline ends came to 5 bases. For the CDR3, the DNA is TGTGCCAGCAGCTTAGCGCCGGCGAACACCGGGGAGCTGTTTTTT. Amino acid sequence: CASSLAPANTGELFF.

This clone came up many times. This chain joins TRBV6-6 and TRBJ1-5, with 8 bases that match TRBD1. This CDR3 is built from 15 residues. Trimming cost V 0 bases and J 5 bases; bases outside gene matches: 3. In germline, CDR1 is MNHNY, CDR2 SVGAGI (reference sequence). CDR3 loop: CASSYSRTGHQPQHF. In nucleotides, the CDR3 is TGTGCCAGCAGTTACTCACGGACAGGGCATCAGCCCCAGCATTTT.

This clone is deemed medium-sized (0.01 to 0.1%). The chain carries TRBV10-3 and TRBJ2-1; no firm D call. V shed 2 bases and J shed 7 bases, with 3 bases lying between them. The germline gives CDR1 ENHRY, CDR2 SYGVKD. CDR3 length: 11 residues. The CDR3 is CAISERNEQFF. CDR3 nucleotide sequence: TGTGCCATCAGTGAGAGGAATGAGCAGTTCTTC.

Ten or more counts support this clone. The CDR3 nucleotides are TGTGCCAGCAGTACCGACAGGGACCACGAGCAGTACTTC. This sequence encodes CASSTDRDHEQYF. The V call is TRBV27, the J call TRBJ2-7; 7 bases fit TRBD1. The CDR3 covers 13 residues. J lost 5 bases, V lost 5 bases, and 6 bases had no gene match. Germline V gene lookup returns CDR1 MNHEY and CDR2 SMNVEV (reference sequence).

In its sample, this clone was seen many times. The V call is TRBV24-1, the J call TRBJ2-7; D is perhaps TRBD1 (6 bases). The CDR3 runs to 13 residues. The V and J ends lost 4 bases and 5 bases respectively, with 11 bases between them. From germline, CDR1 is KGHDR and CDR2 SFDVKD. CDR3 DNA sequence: TGTGCCACCAGTGACCCTACAGGGAACGAGCAGTACTTC. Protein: CATSDPTGNEQYF.

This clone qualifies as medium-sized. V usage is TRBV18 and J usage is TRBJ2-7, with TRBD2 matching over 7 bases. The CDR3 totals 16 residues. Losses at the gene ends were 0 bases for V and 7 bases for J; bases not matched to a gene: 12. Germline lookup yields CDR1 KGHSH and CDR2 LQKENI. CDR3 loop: CASSPPERASGREQYF. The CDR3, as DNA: TGTGCCAGCTCACCACCGGAAAGAGCTAGCGGAAGGGAGCAGTACTTC.

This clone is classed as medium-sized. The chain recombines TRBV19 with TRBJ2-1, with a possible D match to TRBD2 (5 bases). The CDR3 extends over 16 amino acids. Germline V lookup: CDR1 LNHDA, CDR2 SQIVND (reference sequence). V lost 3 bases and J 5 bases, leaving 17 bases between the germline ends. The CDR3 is CASSIEWRQTNNEQFF. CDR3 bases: TGTGCCAGTAGTATCGAGTGGAGGCAAACTAACAATGAGCAGTTCTTC.

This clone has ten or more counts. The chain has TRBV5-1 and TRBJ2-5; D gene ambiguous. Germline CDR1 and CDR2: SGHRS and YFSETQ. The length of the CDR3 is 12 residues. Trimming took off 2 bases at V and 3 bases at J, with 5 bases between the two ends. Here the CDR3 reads CASSFREETQYF. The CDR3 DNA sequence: TGCGCCAGCAGCTTTAGGGAAGAGACCCAGTACTTC. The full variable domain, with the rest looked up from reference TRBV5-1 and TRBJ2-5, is KAGVTQTPRYLIKTRGQQVTLSCSPISGHRSVSWYQQTPGQGLQFLFEYFSETQRNKGNFPGRFSGRQFSNSRSEMNVSTLELGDSALYLCASSFREETQYFGPGTRLLVL.

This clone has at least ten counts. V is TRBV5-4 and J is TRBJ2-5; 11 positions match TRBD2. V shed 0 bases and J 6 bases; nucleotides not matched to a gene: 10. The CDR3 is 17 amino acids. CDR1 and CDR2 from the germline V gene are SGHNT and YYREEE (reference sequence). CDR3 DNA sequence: TGTGCCAGCAGCTTGGCGCCTAGCGGGGGGCACGGGAAGACCCAGTACTTC. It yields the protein CASSLAPSGGHGKTQYF.

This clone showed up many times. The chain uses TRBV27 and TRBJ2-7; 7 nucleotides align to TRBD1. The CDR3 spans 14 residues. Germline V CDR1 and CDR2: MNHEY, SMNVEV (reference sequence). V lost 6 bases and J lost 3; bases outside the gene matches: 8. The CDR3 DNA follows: TGTGCCAGCAGCCTTAATCACAGGGGCTACGAGCAGTACTTC. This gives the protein CASSLNHRGYEQYF.

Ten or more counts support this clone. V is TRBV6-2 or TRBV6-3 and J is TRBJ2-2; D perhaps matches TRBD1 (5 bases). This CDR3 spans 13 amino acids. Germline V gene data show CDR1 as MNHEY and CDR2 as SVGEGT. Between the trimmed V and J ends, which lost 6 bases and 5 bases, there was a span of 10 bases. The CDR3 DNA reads TGTGCCAGCAGGCCCCAGGGTACCGGGGAGCTGTTTTTT. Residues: CASRPQGTGELFF.

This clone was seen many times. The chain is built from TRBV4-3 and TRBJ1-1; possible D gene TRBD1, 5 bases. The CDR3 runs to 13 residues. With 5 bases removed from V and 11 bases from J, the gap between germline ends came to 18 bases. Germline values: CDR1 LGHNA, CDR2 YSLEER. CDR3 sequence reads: CASSSQQGLRAFF. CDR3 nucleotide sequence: TGCGCCAGCAGCTCCCAGCAGGGACTTAGGGCTTTCTTT.

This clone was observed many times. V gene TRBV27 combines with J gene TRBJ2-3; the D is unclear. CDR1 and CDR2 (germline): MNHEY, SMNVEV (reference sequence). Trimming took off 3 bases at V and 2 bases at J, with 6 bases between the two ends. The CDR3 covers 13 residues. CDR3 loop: CASSFSSTDTQYF. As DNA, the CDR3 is TGTGCCAGCAGTTTCTCCTCCACAGATACGCAGTATTTT.

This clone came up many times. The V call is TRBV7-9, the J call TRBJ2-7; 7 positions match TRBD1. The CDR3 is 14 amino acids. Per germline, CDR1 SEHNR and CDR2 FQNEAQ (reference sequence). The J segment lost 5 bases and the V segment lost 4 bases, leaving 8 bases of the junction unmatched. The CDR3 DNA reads TGTGCCAGCAGCTCTGAAACAGGGGTCCACGAGCAGTACTTC. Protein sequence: CASSSETGVHEQYF.

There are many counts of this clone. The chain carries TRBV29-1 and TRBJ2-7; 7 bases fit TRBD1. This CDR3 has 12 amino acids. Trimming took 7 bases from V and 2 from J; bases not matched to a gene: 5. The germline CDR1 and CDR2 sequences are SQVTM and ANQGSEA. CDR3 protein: CSAKTGTYEQYF. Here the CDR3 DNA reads TGCAGCGCCAAGACAGGGACCTACGAGCAGTACTTC.

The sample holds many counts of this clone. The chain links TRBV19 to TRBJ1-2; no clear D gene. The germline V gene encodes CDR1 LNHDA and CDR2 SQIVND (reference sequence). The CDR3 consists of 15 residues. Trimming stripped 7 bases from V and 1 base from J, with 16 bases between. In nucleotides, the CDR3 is TGTGCCAGTAATCCCGCAGTGAGGCTTAACTATGGCTACACCTTC. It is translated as CASNPAVRLNYGYTF.

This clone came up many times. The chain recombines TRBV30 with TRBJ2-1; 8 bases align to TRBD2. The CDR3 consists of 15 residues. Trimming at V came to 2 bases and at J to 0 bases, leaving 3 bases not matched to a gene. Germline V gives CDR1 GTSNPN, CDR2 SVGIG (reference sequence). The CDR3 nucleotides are TGTGCCTGGAGTATAGCGGGAAACTCCTACAATGAGCAGTTCTTC. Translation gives CAWSIAGNSYNEQFF.

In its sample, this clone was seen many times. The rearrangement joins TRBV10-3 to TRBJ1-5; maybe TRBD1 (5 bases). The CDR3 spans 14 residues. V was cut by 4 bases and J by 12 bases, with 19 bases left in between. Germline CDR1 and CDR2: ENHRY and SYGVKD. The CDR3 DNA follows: TGTGCCATCAGTGTGGGGTCAGGGCCTGAGGACCAGCATTTT. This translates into CAISVGSGPEDQHF.

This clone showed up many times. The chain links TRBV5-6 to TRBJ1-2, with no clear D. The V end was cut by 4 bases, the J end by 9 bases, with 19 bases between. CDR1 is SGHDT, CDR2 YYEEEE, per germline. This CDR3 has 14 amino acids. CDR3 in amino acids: CASSRAEPGSRYTF. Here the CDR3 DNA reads TGTGCCAGCAGCCGCGCCGAGCCGGGTTCTCGCTACACCTTC.

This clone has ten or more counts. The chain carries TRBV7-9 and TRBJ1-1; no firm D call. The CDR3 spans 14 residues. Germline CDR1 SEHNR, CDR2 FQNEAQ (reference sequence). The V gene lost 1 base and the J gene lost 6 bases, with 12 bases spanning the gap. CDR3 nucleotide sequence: TGTGCCAGCAGCTTAGTCGAGGGTTTGGCTGAAGCTTTCTTT. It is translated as CASSLVEGLAEAFF.

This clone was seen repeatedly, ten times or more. CDR3 bases: TGTGCCAGCAGCTTGATTCGGGACAGTCAGAGCTCCTACGAGCAGTACTTC. Translation gives CASSLIRDSQSSYEQYF. The chain employs TRBV7-9 and TRBJ2-7; 7 nucleotides agree with TRBD1. Losses at the gene ends were 3 bases for V and 0 bases for J; bases not matched to a gene: 11. The length of the CDR3 is 17 residues. CDR1 is SEHNR, CDR2 FQNEAQ, per germline (reference sequence). Together with reference TRBV7-9 and TRBJ2-7, the CDR3 gives the full variable domain: DTGVSQNPRHKITKRGQNVTFRCDPISEHNRLYWYRQTLGQGPEFLTYFQNEAQLEKSRLLSDRFSAERPKGSFSTLEIQRTEQGDSAMYLCASSLIRDSQSSYEQYFGPGTRLTVT.